This T cell receptor beta chain comes out of a study of T cell repertoires in aging, cancer and after chemotherapy. Whole-study results and caveats: The repertoire data cannot show anything about immunological memory following chemotherapy.

A word on this clonotype: The antigen remains undetermined.

The template was genomic DNA from peripheral blood, not RNA. TRB rearrangements spanning V, D and J were amplified using mixed TRB-A/B primers. TCRdb processed the multiplex PCR reads anew with MiXCR; each CDR3 protein has one entry. The table lists about 8,000 distinct CDR3 sequences, around 50% of them singletons. This TCR was sampled from a human donor with a solid tumor. The sequenced material came from blood.

This chain's CDR3 is CSADLALTSYEQYF. In DNA, the CDR3 is TGCAGTGCGGACCTAGCACTTACCTCCTACGAGCAGTACTTC. The V gene is TRBV20-1, the J gene TRBJ2-7; TRBD2 might be the D (5 bases). The CDR3 loop spans 14 amino acids. Deletions cut 6 bases from V and 0 bases from J, with 15 bases between. Germline V gene data show CDR1 as DFQATT and CDR2 as SNEGSKA (reference sequence).